This TCR beta chain comes out of a study of shared clonotypes between healthy human individuals. Study outcomes and limitations: Rarefaction exposed incomplete sorted-subset sequencing despite large depth. Generally, estimated richness proved larger in naive subsets than it did in memory subsets.

Germline V gene lookup returns CDR1 SGHTA and CDR2 FQGNSA. With 1 base removed from V and 1 base from J, the gap between germline ends came to 1 base. The CDR3 totals 12 residues. As concerns this clone: Its matching antigen is unknown. This same CDR3 is encoded by further DNA sequences in the sample.

The sorted-subset replicate PCRs were given 200 ng DNA, which is 27,000 or so T cell genomes. Methods used by the authors: Junction-only sequences without quality scores came from ImmunoSEQ, so filtering differed. Here immunoSEQ multiplex PCR was the method, and the copy in TCRdb shows in-frame clones only, minus some. V, J and clone size derive from that table, while D and trimming were established from the DNA sequence. Among approximately 2.5 million clones listed, more than 85% were seen once. Sequencing input: naive CD4+ T cells from PBMCs. Stated subset: CD45RA+ positively selected. This TCR was recovered from a man in his late teens or twenties in good health. Some clones in this sample may be carry-over from other donors' samples. The gene calls are TRBV7-2 and TRBJ2-5; no clear D gene. The CDR3 here is CASSLVQETQYF. The DNA of the CDR3 is TGTGCCAGCAGCTTAGTCCAAGAGACCCAGTACTTC.